Reported below is one TCR beta chain. Given the absence of the conserved phenylalanine or tryptophan at the CDR3 end, a read error is likely. The DNA is left out, because the CDR3 cannot be placed on it with certainty; the CDR3 is given as TCRdb lists it. These data are taken from a study of blood T cell repertoires in COVID-19. The CDR3 adds up to 11 amino acids, both ends counted. Germline V gene data show CDR1 as DFQATT and CDR2 as SNEGSKA (reference sequence). Only in-frame clones appear in the TCRdb table, and some are missing; sequencing was by immunoSEQ multiplex PCR. The sample consists of 130,000 to 150,000 clones, roughly 76% of them appearing once.

Sequences were obtained from peripheral blood. The gene calls are TRBV20-1 and TRBJ1-1; the D call in the table, TRBD1, was not verified against the DNA. The clonotype comes from a man of 80 years or more with acute or convalescent COVID-19. CDR3 protein: CSARGISGQVL.